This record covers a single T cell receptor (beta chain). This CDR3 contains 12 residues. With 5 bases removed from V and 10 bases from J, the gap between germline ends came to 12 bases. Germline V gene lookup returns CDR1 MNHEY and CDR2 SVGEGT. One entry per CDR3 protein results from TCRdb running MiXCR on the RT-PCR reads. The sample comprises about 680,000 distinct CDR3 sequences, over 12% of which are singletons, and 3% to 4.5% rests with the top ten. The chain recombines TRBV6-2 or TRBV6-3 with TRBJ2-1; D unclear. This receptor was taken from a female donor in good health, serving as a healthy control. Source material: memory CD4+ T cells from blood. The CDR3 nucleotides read TGTGCCAGCAGTGAACAGAGTCGGGAGCAGTTCTTC. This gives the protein CASSEQSREQFF.